Sequencing of this T cell receptor beta chain was carried out in a study of blood T cells in healthy people across ages. This CDR3 contains 16 residues. Germline CDR1 is SGHRS and CDR2 is YFSETQ. V was pared by 4 bases and J by 8 bases, with 22 bases between. Next came a second PCR, run for 7 to 11 cycles, which used a sample-barcoded 5' primer along with a J-beta primer mix. TCRdb passed the 5' RACE reads through MiXCR, listing each CDR3 protein once. This table has hundreds of thousands of distinct CDR3 sequences, 58% appearing once. Material for sequencing was blood. The TCR sequence derives from a man aged 60 to 75 in good health. J is TRBJ2-1 and V is TRBV5-1; a weak D match, TRBD2 (7 bases). DNA of the CDR3: TGCGCCAGCAGCCGGGGGGCCCCCAGCTTAGCAGATGAGCAGTTCTTC. It encodes CASSRGAPSLADEQFF.